The following is a TCR beta chain sequence with its context. Its specific antigen is unknown. No much larger clonotype is one base removed from it; base qualities were not supplied. The collaborating institutions used their own protocols to collect whole blood in K2EDTA tubes. For TCRbeta analysis, collaborator samples were shipped as frozen whole blood, as isolated PBMCs, or as DNA extracted from either sample type. The sample comes from a study of blood T cell repertoires in COVID-19 (dated by TCRdb to 2019 to 2021). About the full investigation: Samples covering the acute and convalescent phases of COVID-19 were provided by collaborators in the United States, Italy and Spain. Deeply sampled blood TCRbeta repertoires from subjects exposed to, actively infected with, or recovered from COVID-19 were included in the dataset. The prospective study material was composed of cDNA or gDNA derived from T cells, B-cell-depleted T cells, or PBMCs. Where HLA class I and class II types were available, the types were taken from metadata supplied by the sample provider, not from assay-based typing. Samples were obtained from the ongoing ImmuneRACE study (first 160 participants) and from approximately 1,200 subjects provided by 6 global collaborators. The repertoires were released in a freely available public database meant as a resource for research on the immune response to SARS-CoV-2. Nearly every sample came with metadata listing a de-identified subject ID, COVID-19 status, age in years and sex.

TCRbeta CDR3 regions were amplified from genomic DNA by means of the immunoSEQ Assay, a bias-controlled multiplex PCR. In the source study's methods: Within the assay, amplification of reference gene primers was used to estimate how many nucleated cells each sample contained. Sequence reads were collapsed and filtered to measure the absolute abundance of every unique TCRbeta CDR3 rearrangement. For each sample, productive Simpson clonality was calculated by taking the square root of Simpson's diversity index across productive rearrangements. TCRdb's version of the immuneACCESS table is confined to in-frame rearrangements and falls short of the full clone set. An unresolved V gene accounts for under half of the shortfall where checked; the remainder is of unknown origin. Clone size and V and J calls were adopted from that table, with D and trimming inferred from the DNA. Across this sample there are about 110,000 clones, with 75% to 85% seen only once. 7.9% of the sample is in the top ten clones.

V was cut back by 0 bases and J by 0 bases, leaving a gap of 14 bases between them. The CDR3 spans 17 residues, from the cysteine through the phenylalanine. Only the CDR3 region is kept as DNA, spanning 51 bases read in frame from base 1. CDR1 and CDR2 are read off the germline V gene as MNHEY and SVGEGT. Beyond this particular receptor, the publication reports: Clinical and demographic metadata were provided uncurated, with the amount varying by source and participant.

The sequence was collected from a man aged 65 to 79 with acute or convalescent COVID-19. Sequenced material: peripheral blood. Recombination connected TRBV6-2 or TRBV6-3 to TRBJ1-1; the best D guess is TRBD1, with 5 bases matching. Here the CDR3 is given as CASSYSVGGAMNTEAFF. The sequenced DNA: TGTGCCAGCAGTTACTCAGTGGGGGGTGCCATGAACACTGAAGCTTTCTTT.